This TCR beta chain was profiled in a study of control samples from healthy donors and cancer patients. Profiling relied on immunoSEQ multiplex PCR, and the TCRdb table lists in-frame clones only, not all of them. The repertoire holds some 150,000 clones, with about 90% as singletons. Unmatched junction bases numbered 5, after V lost 1 base and J lost 0 bases. Germline lookup yields CDR1 LGHNA and CDR2 YNFKEQ. The CDR3 is made up of 17 amino acids. The receptor was isolated from a young man in good health. Sequencing input: blood. The chain couples TRBV4-2 to TRBJ2-4, with 8 positions matching TRBD2. The DNA of the CDR3 is TGTGCCAGCAGCCAAGGGGACCGGGGGGGAGCCAAAAACATTCAGTACTTC. It is translated as CASSQGDRGGAKNIQYF.